This TCR beta chain was recovered during a study of cytomegalovirus exposure and HLA in healthy donors (dated 2017 in TCRdb). Regarding the research as a whole: In an earlier analysis of under 750 of the donors, 276 Gb of sequence data and just under 120 million unique TCR beta sequences from roughly 200 million T cells were reported. About 310 gigabases of sequencing data and 78 million or so unique TCR sequences were included in an early release covering 550 to 650 HLA-typed donors. Of the 300 to 500 genotyped donors, approximately 80% were placed in the genetic ancestry cluster associated with self-reported Caucasian donors. The study was designed to test whether signatures of past pathogen exposure could be identified by cataloging public T cell receptors. The study profiled the T cell repertoires of approximately 700 subjects by immunosequencing and related them to cytomegalovirus serostatus. Along with the approximately 700-subject first cohort, a separate validation cohort of around 110 different subjects was used. To predict cytomegalovirus infection status, the study brought together high-throughput TCR immunosequencing, statistical association of individual TCRs with disease status, and machine learning. A later analysis re-analyzed previously published TCR beta repertoires from roughly 690 donors and added high-resolution HLA genotyping to study TCR occurrence patterns. In the later analysis, no new phenotypic data were used to find candidate immune exposures; instead, reliance was placed on TCR beta sequences and their occurrence across donors. An earlier analysis of some 500 of the donors applied high-throughput TCR beta sequencing to assess whether each TCR beta V gene segment acted as functional or pseudogenic. Alongside the repertoire data, information on donor age, sex, ethnicity and CMV serostatus was compiled. In a later genetic analysis, genome-wide SNP genotypes for about 55% of the roughly 700 donors were used, and that subset was treated as a discovery cohort. Every discovery cohort repertoire had been produced on one sequencing platform. HLA typing included class I and class II loci at four-digit resolution. Typing coverage varied by locus: roughly 620-640 donors for A, B, C, DRB1 and DQB1; some 520 for DQA1; approximately 610 for DPA1; roughly 450 for DPB1. Four to six DR-DQ haplotypes were handled as single units for association and clustering, since linkage in the cohort was strong. Among about 360 genotyped donors of the cohort, an average of roughly 240,000 unique TCR beta nucleotide sequences were sequenced per donor, about a sixth of them non-productive. Study-wide findings and limitations: A later analysis found that most CMV-associated TCR beta chains appeared HLA-restricted, with HLA associations seemingly driven largely by CMV exposure. Strong co-occurrence of HLA alleles, especially DR and DQ, made assigning TCR associations to individual alleles difficult. In a later analysis, HLA-associated TCR beta chains showed more clonal expansion and lower generation probabilities than non-associated chains that were equally common. A cluster of highly shared sequence variants was judged likely to represent a technical artifact of the sequencing pipeline. A few of the identified cytomegalovirus-associated TCR beta chains were confirmed in vitro to be specific for cytomegalovirus antigens. The authors suggested that the approach could potentially be extended to other disease states and immunological phenotypes. In a later analysis, 16,951 TCR beta sequences were associated with specific HLA alleles at a false discovery rate of 0.05. The presence/absence analyses assumed that sequencing depth was roughly uniform across donors, and that assumption may not be true. Compared with the roughly 720-donor mean, donors in an Asian-associated ancestry cluster had fewer N-insertions in productive TCRs, according to a later genetic analysis. Correlated functional status among segregating V segments might reflect linkage disequilibrium, but an unknown experimental factor could not be ruled out. A further reported finding was that TCR beta sequences accurately predicted the HLA-A and HLA-B alleles for most subjects in the first cohort. V-gene and J-gene trimming of TCR beta chains was associated with a missense DCLRE1C variant in a later genetic analysis, and the association was replicated in an independent cohort. A later analysis found that TCR association rates varied across HLA loci, with DRB1 alleles showing the most associated TCRs and HLA-C alleles the fewest. Broadly in line with IMGT annotations, most TCR beta V segments showed up in productive rearrangements about 87% or about 30% of the time in an earlier analysis of several hundred of the donors. In a later analysis, several top co-occurrence clusters were reported to appear linked to parvovirus B19, influenza, CMV and Epstein-Barr virus. The classifier was reported to diagnose cytomegalovirus status with high specificity and sensitivity in both the original cohort and the validation cohort. HLA typing was unavailable for some donors at each locus, so association tests used only the typed subset. Only TCR beta chains were sequenced in this cohort, and the absence of alpha or paired-chain data limited detectable features. The study listed 150 to 200 TCR beta chains as associated with cytomegalovirus. About 15 rarely observed V segments, including chromosome 9 orphons, were excluded from the earlier analysis of several hundred of the donors because counts were too low. Across donors, most TCR sequences were observed very rarely, whereas some public TCRs were present in many individuals. For the cohort, immune exposure information was limited to CMV serostatus.

The cohort comprised more than 550 healthy bone marrow donors. Cohort members were all nominally healthy when sampled, although unrecorded immune exposures were likely present. The donor was CMV seropositive and was included in the group of some 290 seropositive cohort members. Every donor gave a peripheral blood sample, and the peripheral blood mononuclear cells from that sample were used for TCR beta sequencing. The Qiagen DNeasy Blood Extraction Kit was used to extract genomic DNA from the blood cell samples. Comment on this clone: Its antigen is still unknown. No much larger clonotype is one base removed from it; base qualities were not supplied.

The library was generated by the immunoSEQ multiplex PCR assay. For the multiplex PCR, a mixture combining 60 forward primers for TCR Vbeta segments and 13 reverse primers for TCR Jbeta segments was used. Amplification of the CDR3 region of rearranged TCR beta genes was performed with a multiplex PCR assay on genomic DNA. Amplified TCR beta libraries were sequenced as 87-base-pair reads on the Illumina HiSeq System. Processing in the source paper ran as follows. A later analysis counted about 76 million unique TCR beta chains across the 600 to 850 repertoires, and around 9.9 million of these chains were shared by at least two donors. A nearest-neighbor algorithm error-corrected the raw reads and collapsed the reads into unique sequences, merging closely related sequences to remove PCR and sequencing errors. Alignment of CDR3 sequences to IMGT reference sequences was used to assign V, D and J gene segments. For a sequence to be retained, a match of at least six nucleotides was required to both a V gene segment and a J gene segment. A rearrangement was called productive if the CDR3 had no stop codons and remained in frame with V and J, and every other rearrangement was called non-productive. Following IMGT convention, CDR3 was defined as the stretch from the second conserved V-encoded cysteine to the conserved J-encoded phenylalanine. The earlier analysis of some 580 of the donors excluded any sequence lacking an unambiguous match to a single V gene segment. In an earlier analysis of roughly 500 of the donors, V segments were called functional above 56.7% productive rearrangements and were called segregating when the between-donor standard deviation exceeded 5%. A statistical classification framework was built for diagnosing cytomegalovirus status from the catalog of TCR beta chain sequences. A later analysis assigned V and J genes by comparing TCR nucleotide sequences with IMGT/GENE-DB human TR gene sequences. Using the TCRdist pipeline, a later analysis assigned CDR3 sequences along with most-parsimonious VDJ recombination scenarios. In a later analysis, each TCR beta chain was defined by its CDR3 amino acid sequence together with its V-gene family, and reads lacking a unique V-gene family were excluded. As a way to deal with suspected cross-contamination and a sequencing artifact, a later analysis dropped nearly 600 nucleotide sequences that were highly shared and had low generation probability. A later analysis calculated a clonal expansion index for each public chain from normalized within-repertoire ranks of inferred template counts. Generation probabilities in a later analysis came from a VDJ recombination model fitted to out-of-frame rearrangements, and those results were checked against IGoR. In a later analysis, hypergeometric tests were used to score TCR-TCR, TCR-HLA and TCR-CMV co-occurrence, with a repertoire-size bias correction applied to TCR pairs. A later analysis estimated false discovery rates by permuting HLA or CMV assignments 20 times. In a later analysis, co-occurring TCRs were grouped using DBSCAN, with TCRdist sequence similarity added in when clustering inside HLA-allele-positive subsets. Repertoires with fewer than 30,000 or more than 120,000 public chains, plus five repertoires with anomalous nucleotide sharing, were excluded from co-occurrence clustering. TCRdb stores this immuneACCESS table with in-frame sequences only. Part of the clones is absent; in the studies checked, under half of the shortfall reflects unresolved V genes, and no reason is known for the rest. For V, J and clone size, that table is used; D and trimming come from the DNA. This sample lists more than 110,000 clones; 70% to 85% were detected once. The ten largest make up 8.8% of the sample.

The TCR comes from a woman aged 45-65 years in good health and CMV-seropositive. The material sequenced was PBMCs.

CDR3 protein: CASSGGRELEAFF. The DNA reads as follows: TGCGCCAGCAGCGGAGGAAGGGAGCTTGAAGCTTTCTTT. This receptor chain uses TRBV5-1 and TRBJ1-1, with the identity of the D gene unclear. The CDR3 measures 13 amino acids from cysteine to phenylalanine. Only the CDR3 region is kept as DNA, spanning 39 bases read in frame from base 1. Based on the germline V gene, the CDR1 and CDR2 sequences are SGHRS and YFSETQ. Trimming takes 4 bases from V and 7 bases from J, and the germline ends sit 14 bases apart.